Listed below are T cell receptor beta chains from one sample, sequenced in a study of cytomegalovirus exposure and HLA in healthy donors. Assay: immunoSEQ multiplex PCR; the TCRdb copy retains only in-frame clones and omits some. Among 150,000 to 200,000 clones listed, approximately 77% were seen once. The sequenced sample was PBMCs. Receptors were obtained from a man over 45 in good health and CMV-seropositive. Each CDR3 is given with its conserved first and last residue. The order of the fields is V gene, D gene, J gene, clone size, CDR3 protein, CDR3 DNA. D genes are given only for firm matches. Only some rows state a clone size, as once, few, many or a class for expanded clones.

v_call: TRBV5-6; d_call: NA; j_call: TRBJ1-6; clone_size: NA; cdr3_aa: CASSNRGTNNSPLHF; cdr3_nt: TGTGCCAGCAGCAACCGTGGGACTAATAATTCACCCCTCCACTTT
v_call: TRBV27; d_call: NA; j_call: TRBJ2-7; clone_size: few; cdr3_aa: CASSLYTPLASEQYF; cdr3_nt: TGTGCCAGCAGTTTATACACCCCCCTGGCCTCCGAGCAGTACTTC
v_call: TRBV7-3; d_call: NA; j_call: TRBJ2-5; clone_size: NA; cdr3_aa: CASSLTYQETQYF; cdr3_nt: TGTGCCAGCAGCTTAACCTACCAAGAGACCCAGTACTTC
v_call: TRBV28; d_call: TRBD1; j_call: TRBJ1-6; clone_size: NA; cdr3_aa: CASSLLRGTSSYNSPLHF; cdr3_nt: TGTGCCAGCAGTTTGCTCAGGGGGACTAGCTCCTATAATTCACCCCTCCACTTT
v_call: TRBV5-4; d_call: TRBD2; j_call: TRBJ2-3; clone_size: NA; cdr3_aa: CAGGEGSSTDTQYF; cdr3_nt: TGTGCCGGGGGGGAGGGGTCTAGCACAGATACGCAGTATTTT
v_call: TRBV21-1; d_call: NA; j_call: TRBJ1-5; clone_size: NA; cdr3_aa: CASSKGLPGTGDNQPQHF; cdr3_nt: TGTGCCAGCAGCAAAGGTCTACCCGGGACAGGGGACAATCAGCCCCAGCATTTT
v_call: TRBV6-5; d_call: NA; j_call: TRBJ2-7; clone_size: NA; cdr3_aa: CATHTPSYEQYF; cdr3_nt: TGTGCCACACACACACCCTCCTACGAGCAGTACTTC
v_call: TRBV19; d_call: NA; j_call: TRBJ2-2; clone_size: NA; cdr3_aa: CASRRVNTGELFF; cdr3_nt: TGTGCCAGTAGAAGAGTGAACACCGGGGAGCTGTTTTTT
v_call: TRBV7-6; d_call: NA; j_call: TRBJ1-1; clone_size: NA; cdr3_aa: CASSAARGGNTEAFF; cdr3_nt: TGTGCCAGCAGCGCCGCCCGCGGGGGGAACACTGAAGCTTTCTTT
v_call: TRBV30; d_call: NA; j_call: TRBJ1-5; clone_size: NA; cdr3_aa: CAWSGGGLDQPQHF; cdr3_nt: TGTGCCTGGAGTGGGGGCGGTTTGGATCAGCCCCAGCATTTT
v_call: TRBV7-2; d_call: TRBD2; j_call: TRBJ2-1; clone_size: NA; cdr3_aa: CASSSTSGGKKLLLNEQFF; cdr3_nt: TGTGCCAGCAGCTCCACTAGCGGGGGGAAGAAACTTCTTTTGAATGAGCAGTTCTTC
v_call: TRBV5-4; d_call: NA; j_call: TRBJ1-1; clone_size: few; cdr3_aa: CASSSSNRVHTEAFF; cdr3_nt: TGTGCCAGCAGCAGCAGCAACAGGGTCCACACTGAAGCTTTCTTT
v_call: TRBV27; d_call: TRBD2; j_call: TRBJ2-7; clone_size: NA; cdr3_aa: CASSFMASGETEQYF; cdr3_nt: TGTGCCAGCAGTTTTATGGCTAGCGGGGAAACCGAGCAGTACTTC
v_call: TRBV23-1; d_call: TRBD1; j_call: TRBJ2-4; clone_size: NA; cdr3_aa: CASSQSYDRGAKNIQYF; cdr3_nt: TGCGCCAGCAGTCAATCGTACGACAGGGGGGCCAAAAACATTCAGTACTTC
v_call: TRBV27; d_call: TRBD1; j_call: TRBJ1-4; clone_size: NA; cdr3_aa: CASRWTGNNEKLFF; cdr3_nt: TGTGCCAGCAGGTGGACAGGGAATAATGAAAAACTGTTTTTT
v_call: TRBV27; d_call: TRBD1; j_call: TRBJ1-1; clone_size: once; cdr3_aa: CASSIDRGSTEAFF; cdr3_nt: TGTGCCAGCAGCATTGACAGGGGGAGCACTGAAGCTTTCTTT
v_call: TRBV7-6; d_call: TRBD2; j_call: TRBJ2-3; clone_size: NA; cdr3_aa: CASSSRTSGGTDTQYF; cdr3_nt: TGTGCCAGCAGCTCCAGGACTAGCGGGGGCACAGATACGCAGTATTTT
v_call: TRBV28; d_call: TRBD1; j_call: TRBJ1-1; clone_size: NA; cdr3_aa: CASSLRVDRGNTEAFF; cdr3_nt: TGTGCCAGCAGTTTGCGTGTGGACAGGGGTAACACTGAAGCTTTCTTT
v_call: TRBV29-1; d_call: TRBD1; j_call: TRBJ2-1; clone_size: NA; cdr3_aa: CSGRDRGLGLVRNEQFF; cdr3_nt: TGCAGCGGACGGGACAGGGGGCTAGGTTTGGTTCGGAATGAGCAGTTCTTC
v_call: TRBV29-1; d_call: TRBD1; j_call: TRBJ1-1; clone_size: once; cdr3_aa: CSVRTGYTEAFF; cdr3_nt: TGCAGCGTCCGGACAGGGTACACTGAAGCTTTCTTT
v_call: TRBV7-9; d_call: NA; j_call: TRBJ2-1; clone_size: few; cdr3_aa: CASSPPGGTEKQFF; cdr3_nt: TGTGCCAGCAGCCCGCCGGGGGGGACAGAAAAGCAGTTCTTC
v_call: TRBV18; d_call: TRBD1; j_call: TRBJ1-5; clone_size: NA; cdr3_aa: CASSSLTGETIQPQHF; cdr3_nt: TGTGCCAGCTCAAGTCTTACAGGGGAGACGATTCAGCCCCAGCATTTT
v_call: TRBV4-1; d_call: NA; j_call: TRBJ2-7; clone_size: NA; cdr3_aa: CASSQDRSGTYEQYF; cdr3_nt: TGCGCCAGCAGCCAAGACAGGTCAGGGACCTACGAGCAGTACTTC
v_call: TRBV9; d_call: TRBD2; j_call: TRBJ2-3; clone_size: NA; cdr3_aa: CASSPTRGGGGTDTQYF; cdr3_nt: TGTGCCAGCAGCCCGACCCGGGGCGGGGGGGGCACAGATACGCAGTATTTT
v_call: TRBV7-9; d_call: TRBD1; j_call: TRBJ1-2; clone_size: NA; cdr3_aa: CASRRGDTGVGYGYTF; cdr3_nt: TGTGCCAGCAGGCGCGGGGATACAGGGGTGGGCTATGGCTACACCTTC
v_call: TRBV7-2; d_call: NA; j_call: TRBJ1-5; clone_size: NA; cdr3_aa: CASSSYNQPQHF; cdr3_nt: TGTGCCAGCAGCTCTTACAATCAGCCCCAGCATTTT
v_call: TRBV10-3; d_call: TRBD1; j_call: TRBJ2-7; clone_size: NA; cdr3_aa: CATTGTETYEQYF; cdr3_nt: TGTGCCACGACCGGGACAGAGACCTACGAGCAGTACTTC
v_call: TRBV27; d_call: NA; j_call: TRBJ1-5; clone_size: few; cdr3_aa: CASSFGEGGTWPQHF; cdr3_nt: TGTGCCAGCAGTTTCGGAGAGGGAGGAACGTGGCCCCAGCATTTT
v_call: TRBV6-5; d_call: TRBD1; j_call: TRBJ2-1; clone_size: NA; cdr3_aa: CASSPRDRSYNEQFF; cdr3_nt: TGTGCCAGCAGTCCAAGGGACAGATCCTACAATGAGCAGTTCTTC
v_call: TRBV5-4; d_call: NA; j_call: TRBJ1-5; clone_size: NA; cdr3_aa: CASSLAPGDSNQPQHF; cdr3_nt: TGTGCCAGCAGCTTGGCCCCTGGAGATAGCAATCAGCCCCAGCATTTT
v_call: TRBV19; d_call: NA; j_call: TRBJ1-6; clone_size: NA; cdr3_aa: CASSMGGTFSPLHF; cdr3_nt: TGTGCCAGTAGTATGGGGGGGACGTTTTCACCCCTCCACTTT
v_call: TRBV27; d_call: NA; j_call: TRBJ2-2; clone_size: NA; cdr3_aa: CASSLSPVRGRNTGELFF; cdr3_nt: TGTGCCAGCAGTTTATCCCCAGTTCGGGGGAGGAACACCGGGGAGCTGTTTTTT
v_call: TRBV4-2; d_call: NA; j_call: TRBJ1-2; clone_size: NA; cdr3_aa: CASSQDKVGSNYGYTF; cdr3_nt: TGTGCCAGCAGCCAAGACAAGGTTGGTAGCAACTATGGCTACACCTTC
v_call: TRBV7-9; d_call: NA; j_call: TRBJ2-7; clone_size: NA; cdr3_aa: CALGGTASYEQYF; cdr3_nt: TGTGCCCTCGGCGGGACGGCCTCCTACGAGCAGTACTTC
v_call: TRBV6-1; d_call: NA; j_call: TRBJ2-7; clone_size: NA; cdr3_aa: CASSVRTDYEQYF; cdr3_nt: TGTGCCAGCAGTGTGAGAACAGACTACGAGCAGTACTTC
v_call: TRBV7-6; d_call: TRBD1; j_call: TRBJ1-3; clone_size: few; cdr3_aa: CASSLGQQLSGNTIYF; cdr3_nt: TGTGCCAGCAGCTTGGGACAGCAACTCTCTGGAAACACCATATATTTT
v_call: TRBV27; d_call: TRBD1; j_call: TRBJ1-1; clone_size: NA; cdr3_aa: CASSFLPGTAGGTEAFF; cdr3_nt: TGTGCCAGCAGTTTCCTTCCCGGGACCGCAGGGGGCACTGAAGCTTTCTTT
v_call: TRBV19; d_call: TRBD1; j_call: TRBJ2-7; clone_size: NA; cdr3_aa: CASSIDWTGAYEQYF; cdr3_nt: TGTGCCAGTAGTATAGATTGGACAGGAGCCTACGAGCAGTACTTC
v_call: TRBV18; d_call: TRBD1; j_call: TRBJ1-6; clone_size: NA; cdr3_aa: CASSPGQGNSPLHF; cdr3_nt: TGTGCCAGCTCACCGGGACAGGGGAATTCACCCCTCCACTTT
v_call: TRBV5-1; d_call: TRBD1; j_call: TRBJ1-4; clone_size: NA; cdr3_aa: CASSYRGLSNEKLFF; cdr3_nt: TGCGCCAGCAGCTACAGGGGGCTTTCTAATGAAAAACTGTTTTTT
v_call: TRBV27; d_call: NA; j_call: TRBJ1-6; clone_size: NA; cdr3_aa: CASRQAGGVGSPLHF; cdr3_nt: TGTGCCAGCCGTCAAGCGGGGGGAGTAGGTTCACCCCTCCACTTT
v_call: TRBV4-3; d_call: TRBD1; j_call: TRBJ1-4; clone_size: few; cdr3_aa: CASSHPDRRNEKLFF; cdr3_nt: TGCGCCAGCAGCCACCCGGACAGGCGAAATGAAAAACTGTTTTTT
v_call: TRBV5-1; d_call: TRBD1; j_call: TRBJ2-7; clone_size: few; cdr3_aa: CASSPGQAFDEQYF; cdr3_nt: TGCGCCAGCAGCCCCGGACAGGCCTTCGATGAGCAGTACTTC
v_call: TRBV9; d_call: TRBD1; j_call: TRBJ2-5; clone_size: NA; cdr3_aa: CASSASGTGKETQYF; cdr3_nt: TGTGCCAGCAGCGCGTCCGGGACAGGGAAAGAGACCCAGTACTTC
v_call: TRBV7-9; d_call: NA; j_call: TRBJ2-7; clone_size: NA; cdr3_aa: CASSFSGVYEQYF; cdr3_nt: TGTGCCAGCAGCTTCTCGGGTGTTTACGAGCAGTACTTC
v_call: TRBV7-2; d_call: TRBD1; j_call: TRBJ2-1; clone_size: NA; cdr3_aa: CASSNRGRMNEQFF; cdr3_nt: TGTGCCAGCAGCAACAGGGGGCGCATGAATGAGCAGTTCTTC
v_call: TRBV5-6; d_call: NA; j_call: TRBJ2-3; clone_size: NA; cdr3_aa: CASSLTRPDTQYF; cdr3_nt: TGTGCCAGCAGCTTGACTAGACCAGATACGCAGTATTTT
v_call: TRBV4-3; d_call: NA; j_call: TRBJ1-5; clone_size: NA; cdr3_aa: CASSQDWAHSNQPQHF; cdr3_nt: TGCGCCAGCAGCCAAGATTGGGCCCATAGCAATCAGCCCCAGCATTTT
v_call: TRBV7-2; d_call: TRBD2; j_call: TRBJ2-7; clone_size: NA; cdr3_aa: CASSQGRVTSSANF; cdr3_nt: TGTGCCAGCAGCCAAGGGAGGGTGACTTCCAGCGCAAACTTC
v_call: TRBV6-1; d_call: TRBD2; j_call: TRBJ2-3; clone_size: NA; cdr3_aa: CASSEALAGSTDTQYF; cdr3_nt: TGTGCCAGCAGTGAAGCCCTAGCGGGGAGCACAGATACGCAGTATTTT
v_call: TRBV4-1; d_call: TRBD1; j_call: TRBJ2-7; clone_size: NA; cdr3_aa: CASSQGTGSFYEQYF; cdr3_nt: TGCGCCAGCAGCCAAGGGACAGGTTCCTTTTACGAGCAGTACTTC
v_call: TRBV10-2; d_call: NA; j_call: TRBJ2-1; clone_size: NA; cdr3_aa: CASSEKLPAGSSIYNEQFF; cdr3_nt: TGCGCCAGCAGTGAGAAGCTCCCTGCGGGGTCTAGCATATACAATGAGCAGTTCTTC
v_call: TRBV5-6; d_call: NA; j_call: TRBJ2-5; clone_size: NA; cdr3_aa: CASSLDRVETQYF; cdr3_nt: TGTGCCAGCAGCTTGGACAGGGTAGAGACCCAGTACTTC
v_call: TRBV7-2; d_call: TRBD1; j_call: TRBJ1-5; clone_size: NA; cdr3_aa: CASSLSGDRGHNQPQHF; cdr3_nt: TGTGCCAGCAGCTTATCAGGGGACAGGGGTCACAATCAGCCCCAGCATTTT
v_call: TRBV25-1; d_call: NA; j_call: TRBJ1-2; clone_size: NA; cdr3_aa: CASTGQYYGYTF; cdr3_nt: TGTGCCAGCACCGGACAGTACTATGGCTACACCTTC
v_call: TRBV30; d_call: TRBD1; j_call: TRBJ1-5; clone_size: NA; cdr3_aa: CAWARGQGHQPQHF; cdr3_nt: TGTGCCTGGGCCCGGGGACAGGGTCATCAGCCCCAGCATTTT